Following are 25 T cell receptor beta chains from one sample sequenced in a study of T cells in women clearing cervical HPV infection. Here immunoSEQ multiplex PCR was the method, and the copy in TCRdb shows in-frame clones only, minus some. The sample table sets out tens of thousands of clones. Input material: blood buffy coat. The receptor set was obtained from a woman between 18 and 70 years old with a cervical HPV16 infection that either progressed to CIN3+ or cleared (not recorded which).

Turning to this clone: The read halts 3 residues ahead of the CDR3 end, with the missing end drawn from the germline J gene. The chain recombines TRBV11-2 with TRBJ2-4; 7 bases fit TRBD1. The CDR3 length is 15 residues. CDR1 and CDR2 from the germline V gene are SGHAT and FQNNGV. CDR3 DNA (partial): TGTGCCAGCAGCTCGAGGGGTACAGGGGAAGAGACT. Translated, it gives CASSSRGTGEET. The whole CDR3 reads CASSSRGTGEETQYF.

On this clone: Read data end 3 residues before the CDR3 end; the end is taken from the germline J gene. The chain is built from TRBV10-3 and TRBJ2-1; TRBD2 matches 11 bases. Germline V CDR1 and CDR2: ENHRY, SYGVKD. V dropped 10 bases and J dropped 6; count of bases not matched to a gene: 8. The length of the CDR3 is 14 residues. The CDR3 DNA, read in part, is TGTGCCACTGGATTAGCGGGGGGGCTCAATGAG. It yields the protein CATGLAGGLNE. The full CDR3 protein reads CATGLAGGLNEQFF.

About this clone: The CDR3 goes on 3 residues after the read ends, and that part is filled in from the germline J gene. This rearrangement joins TRBV2 to TRBJ2-2, with D perhaps being TRBD1 or TRBD2 (5 bases each). Germline CDR1 is SNHLY and CDR2 is FYNNEI. This CDR3 comprises 13 residues. CDR3 bases read: TGTGCCAGCAGGGAGGCTGGGGCCAACGTG. Encoded protein: CASREAGANV. The complete CDR3 protein is CASREAGANVLFF.

Concerning this clone: Read data end 3 residues before the CDR3 end; the end is taken from the germline J gene. This sequence joins TRBV6-2 or TRBV6-3 and TRBJ1-5, with D perhaps matching TRBD1 (6 bases). Per the germline V gene, CDR1 is MNHEY and CDR2 is SVGEGT. The CDR3 spans 16 residues. V shed 0 bases and J shed 3 bases, with 12 bases lying between them. This chain's CDR3 is CASSYSSQGNNQPQHF. The covered CDR3 bases are TGTGCCAGCAGTTACTCGTCCCAGGGGAACAATCAGCCC.

On this clone: The read gets to within 3 residues of the CDR3 end, and the germline J gene fills in the rest. This sequence joins TRBV11-2 and TRBJ2-7; D perhaps matches TRBD1 (5 bases). The CDR3 is 13 residues long. Looked up from germline, CDR1 is SGHAT and CDR2 is FQNNGV. Trimming took off 1 base at V and 4 bases at J, with 8 bases between the two ends. The CDR3: CASSLGTQYEQYF. CDR3 DNA (partial): TGTGCCAGCAGCTTAGGGACACAGTACGAG.

The CDR3 region is CSARDIQGQNEQFF. Incomplete CDR3 DNA: TGCAGTGCTAGAGATATCCAGGGACAGAATGAG. V gene TRBV20-1 combines with J gene TRBJ2-1; TRBD1 matches at 7 bases. The CDR3 end is not reached by the read, which stops 3 residues before it; the germline J gene fills it in. The trim removed 0 bases at V and 7 bases at J, leaving 6 bases unmatched. Germline loops: CDR1 DFQATT, CDR2 SNEGSKA (reference sequence). The CDR3 runs 14 residues.

CDR3 sequence reads: CASSTGSYEQYF. The sequenced part of the CDR3 DNA is TGTGCCAGCAGTACAGGGTCCTACGAG. This chain uses TRBV6-2 or TRBV6-3 with TRBJ2-7; TRBD1 is a possible D gene (6 bases). The CDR3 end is not reached by the read, which stops 3 residues before it; the germline J gene fills it in. The CDR3 totals 12 residues. V was clipped by 5 bases and J by 1 base, with 6 bases between them. Germline CDR1 and CDR2: MNHEY and SVGEGT.

Regarding this clone: Read data end 3 residues before the CDR3 end; the end is taken from the germline J gene. This chain joins TRBV7-9 and TRBJ1-5, with D unresolved. Trimming pared 1 base from V and 4 bases from J, leaving 5 bases between. Germline values: CDR1 SEHNR, CDR2 FQNEAQ (reference sequence). This CDR3 is built from 13 residues. The CDR3 bases that were read are TGTGCCAGCAGCTTAGTCCCGAATCAGCCC. Translated, it gives CASSLVPNQP. The entire CDR3 is CASSLVPNQPQHF. The full variable domain, its missing parts supplied by reference TRBV7-9 and TRBJ1-5, is DTGVSQNPRHKITKRGQNVTFRCDPISEHNRLYWYRQTLGQGPEFLTYFQNEAQLEKSRLLSDRFSAERPKGSFSTLEIQRTEQGDSAMYLCASSLVPNQPQHFGDGTRLSIL.

As regards this clone: Its ends do not fully match the called genes, so a read error is possible. The read finishes 3 residues shy of the CDR3 end, and the germline J gene is used to complete it. The chain links TRBV4-2 to TRBJ1-6; D is possibly TRBD1 (6 bases). This CDR3 is 18 amino acids long. The V gene's germline CDR1 is LGHNA and CDR2 YNFKEQ. CDR3 region: CASSQGRGGSSYNSPLHF. The CDR3 DNA, read in part, is TGCGCCAGCAGCCAAGGGAGGGGGGGTAGCTCCTATAATTCACCC.

On this clone itself: Read sequence stops 3 residues before the CDR3 end, and the germline J gene provides the missing end. The genes are TRBV9 and TRBJ2-7; no clear D gene. Trimming shortened V by 0 bases and J by 2 bases, and 6 bases separated the two germline ends. This CDR3 contains 13 residues. Germline CDR1 reads SGDLS; CDR2 reads YYNGEE. The CDR3 region is CASSVDNPYEQYF. Incomplete CDR3 DNA: TGTGCCAGCAGCGTAGACAATCCCTACGAG.

On this clone itself: The read is 3 residues too short to cover the CDR3 end, so that end is filled in from the germline J gene. The gene calls are TRBV18 and TRBJ1-2, with a tentative D call TRBD1 (5 bases). The CDR3 length is 13 residues. Per germline, CDR1 KGHSH and CDR2 LQKENI. CDR3 DNA, as far as it was read: TGTGCCAGCTCACCTCGGGAGGGGCAAGGC. This sequence encodes CASSPREGQG. The whole CDR3 region reads CASSPREGQGYTF.

Comment on this clone: The read finishes 3 residues shy of the CDR3 end, and the germline J gene is used to complete it. V gene TRBV20-1 combines with J gene TRBJ1-6; 7 bases map to TRBD1. The germline V gene encodes CDR1 DFQATT and CDR2 SNEGSKA (reference sequence). This CDR3 spans 16 amino acids. V dropped 2 bases and J dropped 9; count of bases not matched to a gene: 13. CDR3 bases read: TGCAGTGCTAGACGGATCGGTGGGACAGTGGGTTCACCC. Amino acids: CSARRIGGTVGSP. The whole CDR3 reads CSARRIGGTVGSPLHF.

About this clone itself: The CDR3 is cut off 3 residues early in the read; its end comes from the germline J gene. The V call is TRBV30, the J call TRBJ2-1, with D perhaps TRBD2 (6 bases). V was clipped by 4 bases and J by 5 bases, with 9 bases between them. CDR1 is GTSNPN and CDR2 is SVGIG in the germline V gene (reference sequence). The CDR3 totals 12 residues. The CDR3 bases that were read are TGTGCCTGGAACCTAGCGAACAATGAG. This encodes CAWNLANNE. The CDR3 in its entirety is CAWNLANNEQFF.

In the case of this clone: The read gets to within 3 residues of the CDR3 end, and the germline J gene fills in the rest. V gene TRBV7-9 combines with J gene TRBJ2-3, with TRBD1 matching 7 bases. CDR1 and CDR2 from the germline V gene are SEHNR and FQNEAQ (reference sequence). The CDR3 contains 15 residues. The CDR3 loop reads CASSLTTGPQETQYF. CDR3 bases read: TGTGCCAGCAGCCTGACGACAGGGCCCCAAGAGACG.

As concerns this clone: The observed sequence ends 3 residues before the CDR3 terminus, with the missing tail filled in from the germline J gene. This chain links TRBV30 with TRBJ2-7; D ambiguous. The CDR3 runs to 12 residues. Germline assignment: CDR1 GTSNPN and CDR2 SVGIG (reference sequence). V lost 5 bases to trimming and J lost 1 base, with 9 bases between them. CDR3: CAWAVSSYEQYF. Partial CDR3 DNA: TGTGCCTGGGCGGTGAGTTCCTACGAG.

The covered CDR3 bases are TGTGCCACCAGCAGAGAACAGTCAGGGGAAAGAGAGACG. Residues: CATSREQSGERET. In full, the CDR3 is CATSREQSGERETQYF. This rearrangement joins TRBV15 to TRBJ2-3; D might be TRBD1 (6 bases). The read falls 3 residues short of the CDR3 end, and the missing part is taken from the germline J gene. Germline CDR1 and CDR2: LNHNV and YYDKDF (reference sequence). CDR3 length: 16 amino acids.

As regards this clone: The CDR3 end is not reached by the read, which stops 3 residues before it; the germline J gene fills it in. The rearrangement links TRBV28 to TRBJ1-2, with a tentative D call TRBD1 (6 bases). The CDR3 is 13 residues long. CDR1 MDHEN and CDR2 SYDVKM come from the germline V gene. CDR3 sequence: CASSKEQGLGYTF. The covered CDR3 bases are TGTGCCAGCAGTAAAGAACAGGGTTTGGGC.

Concerning this clone itself: The DNA ends 3 residues before the CDR3 does, and the rest of the CDR3 is filled in from the germline J gene. The chain carries TRBV4-1 and TRBJ2-3; 13 positions match TRBD2. With 1 base clipped from V and 2 bases from J, the junction kept 3 bases outside the gene matches. Germline loops: CDR1 MGHRA, CDR2 YSYEKL. CDR3 length equals 17 residues. The sequenced CDR3 bases are TGCGCCAGCAGCCAAGGACTAGCGGGGGGCCACACAGATACG. The encoded protein is CASSQGLAGGHTDT. The entire CDR3 sequence reads CASSQGLAGGHTDTQYF.

A note on this clone: The CDR3 end falls 3 residues outside the read, so it is completed with the germline J gene. This chain connects TRBV7-2 to TRBJ2-5; D might be TRBD2 (6 bases). This CDR3 has 13 amino acids. With 10 bases removed from V and 1 base from J, the gap between germline ends came to 13 bases. CDR1 and CDR2 from the germline V gene are SGHTA and FQGNSA. CDR3 sequence reads: CATGAGSQETQYF. Partial CDR3 DNA: TGTGCCACCGGGGCGGGGTCCCAAGAGACC.

Of note for this clone: The read ends 3 residues before the CDR3 terminus; that terminus is restored from the germline J gene. The V and J genes are TRBV3-1 (or the pseudogene TRBV3-2) and TRBJ2-7, with a weak D call TRBD2 (5 bases). CDR1 is LGHDT and CDR2 is YNNKEL in the germline V gene (reference sequence). The CDR3 has 15 amino acids. V gave up 1 base and J gave up 2 bases, with 12 bases separating them. The CDR3 bases that were read are TGTGCCAGCAGCCAAGCCTCACTAGGAACCTACGAG. It encodes CASSQASLGTYE. In full, the CDR3 reads CASSQASLGTYEQYF.

To note about this clone: The sequence runs out 3 residues before the end of the CDR3; the remainder is reconstructed from the germline J gene. This sequence joins TRBV6-2 or TRBV6-3 and TRBJ2-1; 9 bases are shared with TRBD1. Per the germline V gene, CDR1 is MNHEY and CDR2 is SVGEGT. After removal of 4 bases from V and 6 bases from J, the junction contained 4 bases not matched to a gene. The CDR3 extends over 14 amino acids. CDR3 amino acids: CASSWDRDLNEQFF. The covered CDR3 bases are TGTGCCAGCAGTTGGGACAGGGATCTCAATGAG.

As regards this clone: The CDR3 end falls 3 residues outside the read, so it is completed with the germline J gene. The chain joins TRBV18 to TRBJ2-2, with D perhaps TRBD1 (5 bases). Germline lookup yields CDR1 KGHSH and CDR2 LQKENI. There are 15 residues in the CDR3. The DNA read from the CDR3 is TGTGCCAGCTCACCTGCGCTAGGGGTAGCTGGAAAG. Its translation: CASSPALGVAGK. The full-length CDR3 reads as CASSPALGVAGKLFF.

As regards this clone: Coverage ceases 3 residues before the CDR3 finishes, and the germline J gene fills in the end. The rearrangement uses TRBV5-1 and TRBJ2-5, with D perhaps TRBD2 (6 bases). The germline gives CDR1 SGHRS, CDR2 YFSETQ. V was clipped by 4 bases and J by 2 bases, with 12 bases between them. This CDR3 has 14 residues. CDR3 sequence: CASSPGRGQETQYF. Partial CDR3 DNA: TGCGCCAGCAGCCCCGGCCGGGGGCAAGAGACC.

For this clone: The CDR3 end is not reached by the read, which stops 3 residues before it; the germline J gene fills it in. This rearrangement joins TRBV7-9 to TRBJ1-5; D is perhaps TRBD1 (6 bases). Germline V CDR1 and CDR2: SEHNR, FQNEAQ (reference sequence). This CDR3 spans 14 amino acids. The V end lost 1 base, the J end lost 4 bases, and 8 bases lay between the germline ends. This CDR3 is CASSLGRGNQPQHF. The covered CDR3 bases are TGTGCCAGCAGCTTAGGCAGGGGAAATCAGCCC. Full variable domain (rest looked up from reference TRBV7-9 and TRBJ1-5): DTGVSQNPRHKITKRGQNVTFRCDPISEHNRLYWYRQTLGQGPEFLTYFQNEAQLEKSRLLSDRFSAERPKGSFSTLEIQRTEQGDSAMYLCASSLGRGNQPQHFGDGTRLSIL.

Concerning this clone itself: The read halts 3 residues ahead of the CDR3 end, with the missing end drawn from the germline J gene. The chain uses TRBV5-1 and TRBJ2-7, with TRBD1 matching over 10 bases. Germline values: CDR1 SGHRS, CDR2 YFSETQ. The CDR3 totals 14 residues. V was clipped by 5 bases and J by 2 bases; unmatched bases: 4. This chain's CDR3 is CASSTGQGAYEQYF. Partial CDR3 DNA: TGCGCCAGCAGTACCGGACAGGGGGCCTACGAG.